A selection of T cell receptor beta chains follows, all from one sample in a study of T cell responses to AZD1222 COVID-19 vaccine. Profiled with immunoSEQ multiplex PCR; TCRdb holds only in-frame clones, not every one. The sample lists 100,000 to 120,000 clones, around 81% occurring once. The input for sequencing was peripheral blood, taken on day 0 of AZD1222 vaccination. These TCRs come from an adult in good health. Each CDR3 is given with its conserved first and last residue. D genes are given only for firm matches. Size tells how often a clone was seen (once, few, many) or the class of an expanded clone, and some rows leave it out.

>.|.|TRBJ2-1|TRBV5-1
CASSLAPASDEQFF
TGCGCCAGCAGCTTGGCCCCCGCGTCCGATGAGCAGTTCTTC
>.|.|TRBJ1-4|TRBV18
CASSPPRGAANEKLFF
TGTGCCAGCTCACCACCGAGGGGGGCAGCTAATGAAAAACTGTTTTTT
>.|.|TRBJ1-1|TRBV20-1
CSGNFDHEAFF
TGCAGTGGCAACTTCGATCATGAAGCTTTCTTT
>few|.|TRBJ1-1|TRBV5-1
CASSLSPTGNTEAFF
TGCGCCAGCAGCTTGAGTCCAACAGGGAACACTGAAGCTTTCTTT
>.|TRBD1|TRBJ1-6|TRBV7-7
CASSSAWTGINF
TGTGCCAGCAGCTCCGCCTGGACAGGGATCAACTTT
>.|TRBD2|TRBJ2-1|TRBV19
CASSITGGNEQFF
TGTGCCAGTAGTATCACGGGGGGCAATGAGCAGTTCTTC
>.|TRBD1|TRBJ1-1|TRBV5-8
CASRKQGELRSEAFF
TGTGCCAGCAGAAAACAGGGGGAGCTAAGGTCTGAAGCTTTCTTT
>.|.|TRBJ2-7|TRBV28
CASSLTVSSYEQYF
TGTGCCAGCAGTTTAACCGTTAGCTCCTACGAGCAGTACTTC
>.|.|TRBJ2-2|TRBV28
CASSRGGGELFF
TGTGCCAGCAGTCGGGGTGGCGGGGAGCTGTTTTTT
>once|.|TRBJ1-2|TRBV7-2
CASSSRTTTIGYTF
TGTGCCAGCAGCTCTCGGACAACTACCATTGGCTACACCTTC
>.|TRBD1|TRBJ1-6|TRBV19
CASSTRDRGNNSPLHF
TGTGCCAGTAGTACCAGAGACAGGGGCAATAATTCACCCCTCCACTTT
>.|.|TRBJ1-5|TRBV6-5
CASSYSEKQPQHF
TGTGCCAGCAGTTACTCCGAAAAACAGCCCCAGCATTTT
>.|.|TRBJ2-7|TRBV5-1
CASKQSPFGYEQYF
TGCGCCAGTAAACAGAGTCCCTTTGGCTACGAGCAGTACTTC
>.|.|TRBJ1-1|TRBV7-2
CASAEGSRNTEAFF
TGTGCCAGCGCGGAGGGATCGAGGAACACTGAAGCTTTCTTT